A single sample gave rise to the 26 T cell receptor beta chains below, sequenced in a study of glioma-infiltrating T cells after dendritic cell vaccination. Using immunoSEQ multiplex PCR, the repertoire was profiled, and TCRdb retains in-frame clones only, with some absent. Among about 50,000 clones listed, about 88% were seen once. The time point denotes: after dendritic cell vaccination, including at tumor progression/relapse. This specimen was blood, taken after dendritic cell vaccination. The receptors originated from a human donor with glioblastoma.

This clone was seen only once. CDR3 coding DNA: TGTGCCAGCAGTCAACTTCCTCACACAGATACGCAGTATTTT. Translated: CASSQLPHTDTQYF. The chain employs TRBV7-2 and TRBJ2-3; D not resolved. Trimming removed 6 bases at V and 2 bases at J, with 12 bases between. This CDR3 has 14 amino acids. Per the germline V gene, CDR1 is SGHTA and CDR2 is FQGNSA. Complete variable domain (other parts from reference TRBV7-2 and TRBJ2-3): GAGVSQSPSNKVTEKGKDVELRCDPISGHTALYWYRQSLGQGLEFLIYFQGNSAPDKSGLPSDRFSAERTGGSVSTLTIQRTQQEDSAVYLCASSQLPHTDTQYFGPGTRLTVL.

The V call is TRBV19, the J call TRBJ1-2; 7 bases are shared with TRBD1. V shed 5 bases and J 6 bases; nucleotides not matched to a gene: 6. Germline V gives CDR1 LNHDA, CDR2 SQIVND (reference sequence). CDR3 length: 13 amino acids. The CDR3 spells CASSLRQGHGYTF. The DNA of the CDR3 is TGTGCCAGTAGTCTAAGACAGGGACATGGCTACACCTTC. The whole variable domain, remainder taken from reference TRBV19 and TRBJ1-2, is DGGITQSPKYLFRKEGQNVTLSCEQNLNHDAMYWYRQDPGQGLRLIYYSQIVNDFQKGDIAEGYSVSREKKESFPLTVTSAQKNPTAFYLCASSLRQGHGYTFGSGTRLTVV.

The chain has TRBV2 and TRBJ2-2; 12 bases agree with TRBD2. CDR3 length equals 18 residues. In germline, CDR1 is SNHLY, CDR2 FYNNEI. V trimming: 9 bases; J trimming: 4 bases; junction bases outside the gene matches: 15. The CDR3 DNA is TGTGCCAGGGAAACAGGCTCACTAGCGGGAGGCGGCACCGGGGAGCTGTTTTTT. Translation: CARETGSLAGGGTGELFF.

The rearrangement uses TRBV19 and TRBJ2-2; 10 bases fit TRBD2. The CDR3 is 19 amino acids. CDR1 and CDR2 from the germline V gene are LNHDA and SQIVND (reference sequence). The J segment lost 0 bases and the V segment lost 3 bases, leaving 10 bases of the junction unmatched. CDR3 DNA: TGTGCCAGTAGTATTCGACGATTAGCGGGAGGCTCGAACACCGGGGAGCTGTTTTTT. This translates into CASSIRRLAGGSNTGELFF.

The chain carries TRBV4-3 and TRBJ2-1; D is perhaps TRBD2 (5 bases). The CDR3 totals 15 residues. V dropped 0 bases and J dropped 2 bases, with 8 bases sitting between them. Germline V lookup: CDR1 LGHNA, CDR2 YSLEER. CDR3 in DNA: TGCGCCAGCAGCCAAGAGGACGGGACCTACAATGAGCAGTTCTTC. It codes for CASSQEDGTYNEQFF.

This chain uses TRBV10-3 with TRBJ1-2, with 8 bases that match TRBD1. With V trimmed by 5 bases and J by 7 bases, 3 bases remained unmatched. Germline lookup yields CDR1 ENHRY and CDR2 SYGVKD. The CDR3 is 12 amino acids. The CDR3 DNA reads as TGTGCCATCAGTCAGGGGGCGGGTGGCTACACCTTC. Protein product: CAISQGAGGYTF.

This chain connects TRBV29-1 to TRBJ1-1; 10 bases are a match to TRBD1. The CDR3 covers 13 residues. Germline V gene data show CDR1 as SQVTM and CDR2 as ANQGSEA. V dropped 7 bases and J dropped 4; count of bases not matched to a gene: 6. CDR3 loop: CSGTGGTGTEAFF. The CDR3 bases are TGCAGCGGGACAGGGGGGACGGGCACTGAAGCTTTCTTT.

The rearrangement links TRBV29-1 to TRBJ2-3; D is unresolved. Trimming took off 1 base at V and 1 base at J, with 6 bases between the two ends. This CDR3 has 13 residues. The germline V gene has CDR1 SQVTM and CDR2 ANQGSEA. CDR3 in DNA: TGCAGCGTTGAAGTACGGGGCACAGATACGCAGTATTTT. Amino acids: CSVEVRGTDTQYF.

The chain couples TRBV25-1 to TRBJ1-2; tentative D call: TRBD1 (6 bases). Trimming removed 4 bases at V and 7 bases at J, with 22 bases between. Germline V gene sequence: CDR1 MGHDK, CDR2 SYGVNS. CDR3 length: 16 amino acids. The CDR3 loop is CASSGSVSRGSSGYTF. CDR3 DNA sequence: TGTGCCAGCAGTGGCAGCGTATCCAGGGGCTCGAGTGGCTACACCTTC.

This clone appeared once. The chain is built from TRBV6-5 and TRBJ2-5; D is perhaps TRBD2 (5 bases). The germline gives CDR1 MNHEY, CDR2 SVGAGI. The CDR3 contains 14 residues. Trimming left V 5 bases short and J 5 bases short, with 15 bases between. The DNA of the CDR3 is TGTGCCAGCAGTCCGCGAGGGCTGGAGGAGACCCAGTACTTC. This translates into CASSPRGLEETQYF.

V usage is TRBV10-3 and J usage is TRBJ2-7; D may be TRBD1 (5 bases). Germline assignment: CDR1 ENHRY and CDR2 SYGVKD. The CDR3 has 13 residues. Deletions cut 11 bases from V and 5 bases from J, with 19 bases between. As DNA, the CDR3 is TGTGCCGCCCCCTTTAAGGGGTGCGACGAGCAGTACTTC. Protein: CAAPFKGCDEQYF.

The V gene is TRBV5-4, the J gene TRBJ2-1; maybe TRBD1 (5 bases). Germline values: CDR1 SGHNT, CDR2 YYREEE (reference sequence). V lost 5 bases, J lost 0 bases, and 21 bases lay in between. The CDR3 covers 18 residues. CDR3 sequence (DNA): TGTGCCAGCAGTCGACAACTTCAGGGTTTGGGCTCCTACAATGAGCAGTTCTTC. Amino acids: CASSRQLQGLGSYNEQFF.

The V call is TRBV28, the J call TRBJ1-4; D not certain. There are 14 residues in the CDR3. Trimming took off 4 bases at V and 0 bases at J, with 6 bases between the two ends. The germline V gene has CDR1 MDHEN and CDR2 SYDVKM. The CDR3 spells CASSSGTTNEKLFF. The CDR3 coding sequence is TGTGCCAGCAGTTCAGGTACAACTAATGAAAAACTGTTTTTT. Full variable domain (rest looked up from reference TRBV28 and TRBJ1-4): DVKVTQSSRYLVKRTGEKVFLECVQDMDHENMFWYRQDPGLGLRLIYFSYDVKMKEKGDIPEGYSVSREKKERFSLILESASTNQTSMYLCASSSGTTNEKLFFGSGTQLSVL.

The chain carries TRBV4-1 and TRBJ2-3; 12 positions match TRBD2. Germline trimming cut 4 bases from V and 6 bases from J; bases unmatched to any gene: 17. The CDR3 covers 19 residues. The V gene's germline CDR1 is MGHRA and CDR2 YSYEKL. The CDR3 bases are TGCGCCAGCAGCCCCCAAGGAGGACTAGCGGGATCCTCGGGGGATACGCAGTATTTT. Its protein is CASSPQGGLAGSSGDTQYF.

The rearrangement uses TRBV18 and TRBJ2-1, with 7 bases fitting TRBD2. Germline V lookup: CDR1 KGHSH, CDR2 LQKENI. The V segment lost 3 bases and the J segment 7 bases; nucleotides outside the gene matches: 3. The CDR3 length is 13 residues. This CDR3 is CASSPGTINEQFF. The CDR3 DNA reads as TGTGCCAGCTCACCTGGGACTATAAATGAGCAGTTCTTC.

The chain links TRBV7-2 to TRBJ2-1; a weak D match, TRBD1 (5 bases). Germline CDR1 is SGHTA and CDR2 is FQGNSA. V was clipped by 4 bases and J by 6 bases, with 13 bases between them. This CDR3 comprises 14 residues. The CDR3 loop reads CASSSRWGRNEQFF. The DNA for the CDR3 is TGTGCCAGCAGCTCTCGTTGGGGCCGCAATGAGCAGTTCTTC.

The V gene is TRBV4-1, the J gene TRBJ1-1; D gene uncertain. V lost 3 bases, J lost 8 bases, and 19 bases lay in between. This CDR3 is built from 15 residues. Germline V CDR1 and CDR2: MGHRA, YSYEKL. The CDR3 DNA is TGCGCCAGCAGCCAGATACAAACGAGGGATCCGGAAGCTTTCTTT. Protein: CASSQIQTRDPEAFF.

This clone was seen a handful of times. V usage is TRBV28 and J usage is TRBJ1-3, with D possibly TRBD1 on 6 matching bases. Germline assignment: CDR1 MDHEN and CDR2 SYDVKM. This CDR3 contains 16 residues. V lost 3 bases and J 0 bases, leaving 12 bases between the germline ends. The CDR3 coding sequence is TGTGCCAGCAGTTTCCAGGGGTTAGGCTCTGGAAACACCATATATTTT. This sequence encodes CASSFQGLGSGNTIYF.

The CDR3, as DNA: TGTGCCAGCAGCTTCGACAGCTATGGCTACACCTTC. Amino acids: CASSFDSYGYTF. This rearrangement joins TRBV5-5 to TRBJ1-2, with a tentative D call TRBD1 (5 bases). Germline V gives CDR1 SGHKS, CDR2 YYEKEE (reference sequence). The ends were cut back, 2 bases at V and 4 bases at J, with 6 bases in the middle. This CDR3 has 12 amino acids.

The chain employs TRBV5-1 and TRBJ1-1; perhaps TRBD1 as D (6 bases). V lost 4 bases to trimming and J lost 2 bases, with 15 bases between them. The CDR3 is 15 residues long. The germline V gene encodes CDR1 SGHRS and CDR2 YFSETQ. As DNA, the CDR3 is TGCGCCAGCAGCGTCAGACAGGATACAAACACTGAAGCTTTCTTT. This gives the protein CASSVRQDTNTEAFF.

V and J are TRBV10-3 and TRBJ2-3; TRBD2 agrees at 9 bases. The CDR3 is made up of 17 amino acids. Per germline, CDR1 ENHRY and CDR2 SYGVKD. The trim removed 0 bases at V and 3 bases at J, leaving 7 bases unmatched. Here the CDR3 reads CAISESQGLAITDTQYF. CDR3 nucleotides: TGTGCCATCAGTGAGTCGCAGGGACTAGCTATAACAGATACGCAGTATTTT.

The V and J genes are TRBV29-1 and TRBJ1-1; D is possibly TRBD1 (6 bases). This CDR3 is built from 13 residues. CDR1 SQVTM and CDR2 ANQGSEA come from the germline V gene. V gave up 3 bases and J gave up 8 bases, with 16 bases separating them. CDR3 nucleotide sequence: TGCAGCGTTGAGCTGTTGACAGGCAAGGAAGCTTTCTTT. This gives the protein CSVELLTGKEAFF. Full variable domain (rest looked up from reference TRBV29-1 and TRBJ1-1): SAVISQKPSRDICQRGTSLTIQCQVDSQVTMMFWYRQQPGQSLTLIATANQGSEATYESGFVIDKFPISRPNLTFSTLTVSNMSPEDSSIYLCSVELLTGKEAFFGQGTRLTVV.

The CDR3 region has the DNA TGCAGCGTTGAAGAGGCAGGGCAGACCCAGTACTTC. Its translation: CSVEEAGQTQYF. This rearrangement joins TRBV29-1 to TRBJ2-5; tentatively, D is TRBD1 (5 bases). The V end was cut by 0 bases, the J end by 6 bases, with 8 bases between. CDR3 length equals 12 residues. Germline V gene data show CDR1 as SQVTM and CDR2 as ANQGSEA.

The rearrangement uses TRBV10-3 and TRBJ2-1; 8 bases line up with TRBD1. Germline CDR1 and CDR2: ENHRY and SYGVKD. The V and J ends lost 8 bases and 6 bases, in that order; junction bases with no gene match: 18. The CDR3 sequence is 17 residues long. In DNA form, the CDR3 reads TGTGCCATCCGGACAGGACAGGGCCCACCAAGGGTCAATGAGCAGTTCTTC. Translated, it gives CAIRTGQGPPRVNEQFF.

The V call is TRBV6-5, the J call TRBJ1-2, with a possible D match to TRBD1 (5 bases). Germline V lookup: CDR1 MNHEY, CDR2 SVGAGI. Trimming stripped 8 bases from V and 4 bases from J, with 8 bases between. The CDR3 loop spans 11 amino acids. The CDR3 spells CASSQGYGYTF. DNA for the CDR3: TGTGCCAGCTCCCAGGGCTATGGCTACACCTTC.

Written as DNA, the CDR3 is TGTGCCAGCAGTTTATCCCCTCTGTACGAGCAGTACTTC. This translates into CASSLSPLYEQYF. The genes are TRBV28 and TRBJ2-5; unclear D gene. The J call may be in error: the DNA end matches TRBJ2-7 better. Germline V gene data show CDR1 as MDHEN and CDR2 as SYDVKM. The CDR3 has 13 residues.